Included here is one T cell receptor (beta chain) sequence, with context. No antigen is known for it. The data derive from a study of shared clonotypes between healthy human individuals. About the study: The study drew on a couple of women and a few men aged 18 to 49 as donors. Study-level points and caveats: For naive CD4 cells, roughly 5% of clonotypes were shared across four donors. Since donors were few, the genetic and exposure-history diversity represented was limited.

This CDR3 contains 15 residues. Germline-derived CDR1 and CDR2 are SGHAT and FQNNGV. The V gene lost 5 bases and the J gene lost 3 bases, with 16 bases spanning the gap. The repertoire was sequenced with immunoSEQ multiplex PCR; TCRdb's copy has only in-frame clones and lacks some. The sample carries over 2 million clones, 85% to 95% recorded once. Sequencing input: naive CD4+ T cells sorted from blood. The subset denotes: CD45RA+ positively selected. This rearrangement joins TRBV11-2 to TRBJ1-2; weak D call: TRBD1 (6 bases). This TCR came from a man aged 18 to 30 in good health. CDR3 sequence: CASSDRDTLHYGYTF. The CDR3 DNA follows: TGTGCCAGCAGCGACCGGGACACTCTACACTATGGCTACACCTTC.